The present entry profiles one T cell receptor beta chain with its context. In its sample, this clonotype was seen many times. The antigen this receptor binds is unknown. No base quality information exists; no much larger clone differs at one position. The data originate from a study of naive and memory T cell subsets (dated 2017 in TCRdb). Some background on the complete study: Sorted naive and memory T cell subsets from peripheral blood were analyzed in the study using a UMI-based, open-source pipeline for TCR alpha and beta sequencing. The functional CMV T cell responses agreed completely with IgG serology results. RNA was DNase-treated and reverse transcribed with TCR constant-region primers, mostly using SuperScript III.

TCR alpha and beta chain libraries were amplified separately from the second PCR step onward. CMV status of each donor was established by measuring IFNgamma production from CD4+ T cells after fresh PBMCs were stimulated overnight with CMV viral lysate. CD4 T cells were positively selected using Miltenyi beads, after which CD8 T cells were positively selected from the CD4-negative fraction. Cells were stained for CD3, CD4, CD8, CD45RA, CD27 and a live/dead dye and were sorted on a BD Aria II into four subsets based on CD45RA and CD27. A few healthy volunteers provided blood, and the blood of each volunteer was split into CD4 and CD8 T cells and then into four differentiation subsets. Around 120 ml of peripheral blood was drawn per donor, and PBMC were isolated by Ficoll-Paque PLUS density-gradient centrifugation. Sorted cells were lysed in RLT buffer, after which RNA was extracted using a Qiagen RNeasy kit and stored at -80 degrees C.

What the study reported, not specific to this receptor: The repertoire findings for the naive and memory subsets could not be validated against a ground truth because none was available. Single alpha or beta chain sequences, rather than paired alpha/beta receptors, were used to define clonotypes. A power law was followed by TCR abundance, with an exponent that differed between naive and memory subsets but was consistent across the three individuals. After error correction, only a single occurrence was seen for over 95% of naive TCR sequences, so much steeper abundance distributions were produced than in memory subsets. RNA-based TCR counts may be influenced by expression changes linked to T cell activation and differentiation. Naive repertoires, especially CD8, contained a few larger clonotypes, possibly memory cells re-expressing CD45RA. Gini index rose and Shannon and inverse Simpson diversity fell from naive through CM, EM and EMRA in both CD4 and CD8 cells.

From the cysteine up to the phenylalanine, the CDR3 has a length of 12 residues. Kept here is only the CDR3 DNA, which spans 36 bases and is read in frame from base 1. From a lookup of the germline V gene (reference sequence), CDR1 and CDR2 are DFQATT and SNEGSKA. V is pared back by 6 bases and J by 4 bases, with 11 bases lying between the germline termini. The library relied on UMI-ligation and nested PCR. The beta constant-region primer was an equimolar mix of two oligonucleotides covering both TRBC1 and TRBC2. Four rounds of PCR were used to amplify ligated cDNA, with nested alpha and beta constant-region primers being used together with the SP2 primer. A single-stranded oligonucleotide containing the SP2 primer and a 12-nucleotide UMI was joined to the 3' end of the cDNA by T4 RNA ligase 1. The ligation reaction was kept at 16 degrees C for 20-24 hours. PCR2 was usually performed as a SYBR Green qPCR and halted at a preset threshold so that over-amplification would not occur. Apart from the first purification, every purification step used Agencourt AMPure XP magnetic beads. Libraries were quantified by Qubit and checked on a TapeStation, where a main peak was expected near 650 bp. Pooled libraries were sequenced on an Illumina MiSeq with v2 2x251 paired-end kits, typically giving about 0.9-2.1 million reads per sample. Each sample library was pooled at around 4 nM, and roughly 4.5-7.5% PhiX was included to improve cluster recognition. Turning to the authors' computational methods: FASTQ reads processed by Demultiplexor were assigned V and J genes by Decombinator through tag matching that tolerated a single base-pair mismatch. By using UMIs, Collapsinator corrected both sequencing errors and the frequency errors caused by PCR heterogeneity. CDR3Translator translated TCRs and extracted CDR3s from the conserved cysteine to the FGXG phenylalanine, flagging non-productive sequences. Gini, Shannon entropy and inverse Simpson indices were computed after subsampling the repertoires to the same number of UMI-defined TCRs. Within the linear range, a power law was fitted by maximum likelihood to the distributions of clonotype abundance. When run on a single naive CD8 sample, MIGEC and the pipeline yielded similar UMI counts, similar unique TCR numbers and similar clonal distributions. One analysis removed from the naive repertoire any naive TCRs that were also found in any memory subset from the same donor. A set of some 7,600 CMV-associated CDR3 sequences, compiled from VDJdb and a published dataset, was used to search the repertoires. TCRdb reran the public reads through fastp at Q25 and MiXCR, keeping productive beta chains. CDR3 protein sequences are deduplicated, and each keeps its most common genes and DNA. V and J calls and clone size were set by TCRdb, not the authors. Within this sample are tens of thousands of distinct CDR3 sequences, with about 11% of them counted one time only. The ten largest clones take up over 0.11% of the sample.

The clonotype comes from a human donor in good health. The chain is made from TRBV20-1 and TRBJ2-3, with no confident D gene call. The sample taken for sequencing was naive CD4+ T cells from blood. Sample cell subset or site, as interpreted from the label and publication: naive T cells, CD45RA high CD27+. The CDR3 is CSAPFAADTQYF. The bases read TGCAGTGCCCCGTTTGCGGCAGATACGCAGTATTTT.